Detailed here is one TCR beta chain. This entry belongs to a study of blood T cell repertoires in COVID-19. The repertoire was sequenced with immunoSEQ multiplex PCR; TCRdb's copy has only in-frame clones and lacks some. Seen here are approximately 250,000 clones, over 80% observed once, and the top ten hold 3% to 3.5%. A COVID-19 case had been met by exposed participants during the 2 weeks before study entry. Germline trimming cut 5 bases from V and 3 bases from J; bases unmatched to any gene: 4. The CDR3 contains 14 residues. The germline gives CDR1 KGHSH, CDR2 LQKENI. This chain links TRBV18 with TRBJ1-5; TRBD1 matches 7 bases. The sequenced material came from PBMCs or T cells enriched from blood (not recorded which). The TCR was taken from a woman between 40 and 55 years old who had been exposed to COVID-19. CDR3 nucleotides: TGTGCCAGCTCATCCGGGACAGACAATCAGCCCCAGCATTTT. Translating gives CASSSGTDNQPQHF.